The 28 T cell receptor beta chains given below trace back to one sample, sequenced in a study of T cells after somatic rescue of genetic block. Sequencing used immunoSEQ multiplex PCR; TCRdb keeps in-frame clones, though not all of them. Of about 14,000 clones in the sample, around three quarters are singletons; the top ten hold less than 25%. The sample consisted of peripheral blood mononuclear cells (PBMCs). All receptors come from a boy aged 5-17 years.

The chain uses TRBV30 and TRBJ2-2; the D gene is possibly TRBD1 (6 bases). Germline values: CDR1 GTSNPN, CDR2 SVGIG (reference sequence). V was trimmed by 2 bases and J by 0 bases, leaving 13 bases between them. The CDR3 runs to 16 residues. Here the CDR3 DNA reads TGTGCCTGGAGTTCTCCGACAGGTACGAACACCGGGGAGCTGTTTTTT. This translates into CAWSSPTGTNTGELFF.

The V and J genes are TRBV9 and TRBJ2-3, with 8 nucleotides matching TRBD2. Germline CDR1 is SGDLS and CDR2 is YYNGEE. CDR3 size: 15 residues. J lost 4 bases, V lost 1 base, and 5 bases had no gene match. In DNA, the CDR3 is TGTGCCAGCAGCGTAACCAGCGGGAGCGCAGATACGCAGTATTTT. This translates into CASSVTSGSADTQYF.

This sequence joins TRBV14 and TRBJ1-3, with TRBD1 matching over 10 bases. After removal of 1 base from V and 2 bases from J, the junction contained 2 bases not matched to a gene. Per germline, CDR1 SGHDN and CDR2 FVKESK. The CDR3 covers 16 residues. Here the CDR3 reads CASSQVGQGTGNTIYF. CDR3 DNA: TGTGCCAGCAGCCAAGTGGGACAGGGGACTGGAAACACCATATATTTT.

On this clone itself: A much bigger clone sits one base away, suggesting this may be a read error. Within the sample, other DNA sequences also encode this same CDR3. Here the CDR3 DNA reads TGCGCCAGCAGCCAAGGTTCGGGGGTGGGGCTTTCGTATACGCAGTATTTT. Its translation is CASSQGSGVGLSYTQYF. The rearrangement links TRBV4-1 to TRBJ2-3; D is possibly TRBD2 (6 bases). Trimming took off 1 base at V and 7 bases at J, with 21 bases between the two ends. The CDR3 has 17 amino acids. Germline V gene lookup returns CDR1 MGHRA and CDR2 YSYEKL.

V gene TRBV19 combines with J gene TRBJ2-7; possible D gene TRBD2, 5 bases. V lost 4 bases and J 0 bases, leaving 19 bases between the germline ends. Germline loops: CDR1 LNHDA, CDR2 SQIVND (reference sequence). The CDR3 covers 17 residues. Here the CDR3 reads CASSRILSSEPSYEQYF. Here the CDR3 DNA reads TGTGCCAGTAGTAGAATCCTGAGTAGCGAACCCTCCTACGAGCAGTACTTC.

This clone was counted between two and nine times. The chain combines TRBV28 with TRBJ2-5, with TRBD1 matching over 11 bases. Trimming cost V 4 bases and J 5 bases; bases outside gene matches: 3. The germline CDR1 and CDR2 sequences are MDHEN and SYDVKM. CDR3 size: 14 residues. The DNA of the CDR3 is TGTGCCAGCAGTTGGGACAGGGGGGACGAGACCCAGTACTTC. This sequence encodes CASSWDRGDETQYF.

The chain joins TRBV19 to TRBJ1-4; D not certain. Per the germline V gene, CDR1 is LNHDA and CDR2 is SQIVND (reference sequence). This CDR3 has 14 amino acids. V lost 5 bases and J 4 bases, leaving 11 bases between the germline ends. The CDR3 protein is CASSPRRVNEKLFF. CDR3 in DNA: TGTGCCAGTAGTCCCCGGCGGGTTAATGAAAAACTGTTTTTT.

CDR3 sequence reads: CASSFGTGLLDTQYF. DNA of the CDR3: TGCGCCAGCAGCTTCGGGACAGGACTACTAGATACGCAGTATTTT. The J gene is TRBJ2-3, the V gene TRBV5-1; TRBD1 agrees at 8 bases. From germline, CDR1 is SGHRS and CDR2 YFSETQ. The J segment lost 5 bases and the V segment lost 2 bases, leaving 7 bases of the junction unmatched. The CDR3 is 15 residues long.

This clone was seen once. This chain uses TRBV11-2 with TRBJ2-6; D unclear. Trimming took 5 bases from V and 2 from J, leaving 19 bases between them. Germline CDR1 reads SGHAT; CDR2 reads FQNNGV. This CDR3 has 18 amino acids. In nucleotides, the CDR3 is TGTGCCAGCAGCCCCCTCCCCGGGCCTACAACTGGGGCCAACGTCCTGACTTTC. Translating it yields CASSPLPGPTTGANVLTF.

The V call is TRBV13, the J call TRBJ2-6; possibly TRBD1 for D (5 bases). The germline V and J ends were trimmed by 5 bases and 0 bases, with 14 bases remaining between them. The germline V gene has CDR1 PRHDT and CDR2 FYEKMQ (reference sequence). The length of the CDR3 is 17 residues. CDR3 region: CASSLQVGSSGANVLTF. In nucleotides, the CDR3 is TGTGCCAGCAGCCTACAGGTGGGAAGCTCTGGGGCCAACGTCCTGACTTTC.

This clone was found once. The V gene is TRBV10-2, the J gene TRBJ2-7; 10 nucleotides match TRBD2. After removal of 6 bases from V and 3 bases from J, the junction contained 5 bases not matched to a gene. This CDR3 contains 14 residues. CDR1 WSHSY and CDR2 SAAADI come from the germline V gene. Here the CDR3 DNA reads TGCGCCAGCAGAGCTAGCGGGAGTGTCTACGAGCAGTACTTC. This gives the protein CASRASGSVYEQYF.

The CDR3 coding sequence is TGTGCCAGCAGCTTAAAGACTAGCGGGCCGTACGAGCAGTACTTC. This sequence encodes CASSLKTSGPYEQYF. The J gene is TRBJ2-7, the V gene TRBV7-3; TRBD2 agrees at 10 bases. V shed 1 base and J 4 bases; nucleotides not matched to a gene: 4. CDR3 length: 15 residues. Per the germline V gene, CDR1 is SGHTA and CDR2 is FQGTGA.

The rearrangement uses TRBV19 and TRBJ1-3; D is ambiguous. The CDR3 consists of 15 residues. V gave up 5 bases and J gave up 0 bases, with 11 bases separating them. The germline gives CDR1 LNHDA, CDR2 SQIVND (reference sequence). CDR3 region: CASSSRSSSGNTIYF. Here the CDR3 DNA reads TGTGCCAGTAGTTCCAGGTCCTCCTCTGGAAACACCATATATTTT. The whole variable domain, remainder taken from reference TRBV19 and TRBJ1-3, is DGGITQSPKYLFRKEGQNVTLSCEQNLNHDAMYWYRQDPGQGLRLIYYSQIVNDFQKGDIAEGYSVSREKKESFPLTVTSAQKNPTAFYLCASSSRSSSGNTIYFGEGSWLTVV.

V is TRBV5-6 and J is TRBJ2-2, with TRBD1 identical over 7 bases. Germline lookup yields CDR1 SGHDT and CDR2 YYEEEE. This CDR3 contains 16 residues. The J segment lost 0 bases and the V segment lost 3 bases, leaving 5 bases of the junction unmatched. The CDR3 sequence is CASSWRTGSNTGELFF. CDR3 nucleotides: TGTGCCAGCAGCTGGAGGACAGGCTCGAACACCGGGGAGCTGTTTTTT.

The DNA of the CDR3 is TGTGCCAGCAGTCGACAGGGCCGGGGCTACGAGCAGTACTTC. Translation gives CASSRQGRGYEQYF. The V and J genes are TRBV2 and TRBJ2-7; TRBD1 matches 7 bases. Germline V gene data show CDR1 as SNHLY and CDR2 as FYNNEI. Trimming at V came to 5 bases and at J to 3 bases, leaving 7 bases not matched to a gene. The CDR3 loop spans 14 amino acids.

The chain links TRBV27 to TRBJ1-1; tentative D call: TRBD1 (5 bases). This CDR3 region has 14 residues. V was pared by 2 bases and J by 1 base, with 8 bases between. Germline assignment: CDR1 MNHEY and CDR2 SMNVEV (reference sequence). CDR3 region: CASSLLGGNTEAFF. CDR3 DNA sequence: TGTGCCAGCAGTTTACTCGGGGGGAACACTGAAGCTTTCTTT.

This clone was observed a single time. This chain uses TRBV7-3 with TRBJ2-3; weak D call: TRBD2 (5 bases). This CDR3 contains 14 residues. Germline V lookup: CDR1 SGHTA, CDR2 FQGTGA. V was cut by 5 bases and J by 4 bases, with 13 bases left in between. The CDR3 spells CASSLLGQADTQYF. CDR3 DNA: TGTGCCAGCAGCCTACTAGGGCAGGCAGATACGCAGTATTTT.

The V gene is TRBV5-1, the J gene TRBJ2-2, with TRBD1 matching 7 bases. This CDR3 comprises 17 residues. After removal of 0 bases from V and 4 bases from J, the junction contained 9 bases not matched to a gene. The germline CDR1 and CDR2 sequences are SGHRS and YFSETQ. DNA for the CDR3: TGCGCCAGCAGCTTGGTGGGACAGATCATCTTCACCGGGGAGCTGTTTTTT. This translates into CASSLVGQIIFTGELFF.

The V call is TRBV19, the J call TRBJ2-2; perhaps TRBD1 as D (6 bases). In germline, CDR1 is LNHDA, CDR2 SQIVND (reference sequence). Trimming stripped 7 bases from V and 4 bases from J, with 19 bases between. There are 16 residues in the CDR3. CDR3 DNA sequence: TGTGCCAGTACCTCCTTTTCAGGGGTATCCACCGGGGAGCTGTTTTTT. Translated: CASTSFSGVSTGELFF.

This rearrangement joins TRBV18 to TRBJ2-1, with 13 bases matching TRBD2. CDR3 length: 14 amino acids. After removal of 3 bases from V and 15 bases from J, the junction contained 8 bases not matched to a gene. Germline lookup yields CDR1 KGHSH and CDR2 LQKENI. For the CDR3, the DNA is TGTGCCAGCTCACCCGGTACTAGCGGGAGGGCCACGTTCTTC. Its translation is CASSPGTSGRATFF.

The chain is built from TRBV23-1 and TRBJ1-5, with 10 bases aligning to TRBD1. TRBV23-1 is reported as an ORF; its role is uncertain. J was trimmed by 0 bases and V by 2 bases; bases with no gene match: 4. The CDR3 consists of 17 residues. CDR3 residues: CASSQRTGGGSNQPQHF. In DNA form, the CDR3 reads TGCGCCAGCAGTCAAAGGACAGGGGGGGGTAGCAATCAGCCCCAGCATTTT.

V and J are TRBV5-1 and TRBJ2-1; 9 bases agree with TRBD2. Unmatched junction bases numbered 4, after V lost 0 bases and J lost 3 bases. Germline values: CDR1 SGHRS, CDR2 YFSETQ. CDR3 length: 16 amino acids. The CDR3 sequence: CASSLDLAGFYNEQFF. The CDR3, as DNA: TGCGCCAGCAGCTTGGACCTAGCGGGGTTCTACAATGAGCAGTTCTTC.

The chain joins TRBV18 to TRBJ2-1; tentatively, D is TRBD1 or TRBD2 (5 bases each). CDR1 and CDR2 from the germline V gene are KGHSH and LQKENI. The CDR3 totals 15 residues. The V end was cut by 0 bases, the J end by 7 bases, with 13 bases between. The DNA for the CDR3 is TGTGCCAGCTCACCACCGCAGGGAGAGGTGAATGAGCAGTTCTTC. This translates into CASSPPQGEVNEQFF.

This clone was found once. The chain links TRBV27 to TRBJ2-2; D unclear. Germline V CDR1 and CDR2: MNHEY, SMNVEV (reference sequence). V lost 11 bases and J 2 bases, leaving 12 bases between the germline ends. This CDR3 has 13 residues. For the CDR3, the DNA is TGTGCCGCCCTTAACCGAAACACCGGGGAGCTGTTTTTT. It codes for CAALNRNTGELFF.

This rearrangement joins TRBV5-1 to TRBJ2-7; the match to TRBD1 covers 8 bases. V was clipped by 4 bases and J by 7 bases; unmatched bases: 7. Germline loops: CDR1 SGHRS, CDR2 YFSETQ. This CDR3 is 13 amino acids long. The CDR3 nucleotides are TGCGCCAGCAGCGTCCAGGGGGCTGGGGAGCAGTACTTC. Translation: CASSVQGAGEQYF.

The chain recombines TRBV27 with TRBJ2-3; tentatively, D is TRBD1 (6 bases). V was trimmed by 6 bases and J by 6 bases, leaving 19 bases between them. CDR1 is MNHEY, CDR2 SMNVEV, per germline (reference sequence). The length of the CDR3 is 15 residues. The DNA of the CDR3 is TGTGCCAGCAGGAGACTACAGGGAATCGCTGATACGCAGTATTTT. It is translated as CASRRLQGIADTQYF.

The CDR3 nucleotides are TGTGCCAGCGGAGGACTAGCGGGAGGAAATGAGCAGTTCTTC. It is translated as CASGGLAGGNEQFF. The V and J genes are TRBV7-6 and TRBJ2-1; the match to TRBD2 covers 14 bases. This CDR3 spans 14 amino acids. V was pared by 8 bases and J by 7 bases, with 4 bases of the junction left unmatched. Germline V lookup: CDR1 SGHVS, CDR2 FNYEAQ.

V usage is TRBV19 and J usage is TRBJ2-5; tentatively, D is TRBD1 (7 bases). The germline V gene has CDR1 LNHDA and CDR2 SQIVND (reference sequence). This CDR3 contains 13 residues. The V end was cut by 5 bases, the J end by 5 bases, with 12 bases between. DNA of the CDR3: TGTGCCAGTAGTCCAGGGGGGTGGGAGACCCAGTACTTC. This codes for CASSPGGWETQYF.